These 12 T cell receptor beta chains share one sample of origin, sequenced in a study of cytomegalovirus exposure and HLA in healthy donors. Primers for the PCR totalled 60 Vbeta and 13 Jbeta. Using immunoSEQ multiplex PCR, the repertoire was profiled, and TCRdb retains in-frame clones only, with some absent. This sample has some 110,000 clones; roughly two thirds occur once, and the top ten carry about 2%. Specimen: PBMCs. The source is a woman under 40 in good health and CMV-seronegative.

V usage is TRBV5-5 and J usage is TRBJ2-1, with D hard to call. The CDR3 extends over 11 amino acids. From germline, CDR1 is SGHKS and CDR2 YYEKEE (reference sequence). V was cut by 4 bases and J by 7 bases, with 6 bases left in between. For the CDR3, the DNA is TGTGCCAGCAGCCCCAGGAATGAGCAGTTCTTC. Translated: CASSPRNEQFF.

This clone has a single count. CDR3 sequence (DNA): TGTGCCAGCAGTTTATATCTCCAGGGGCAGGGTGGCTACACCTTC. Protein: CASSLYLQGQGGYTF. The rearrangement uses TRBV28 and TRBJ1-2, with D perhaps matching TRBD1 (6 bases). The CDR3 loop spans 15 amino acids. V was clipped by 1 base and J by 7 bases, with 16 bases between them. The germline CDR1 and CDR2 sequences are MDHEN and SYDVKM.

V and J are TRBV5-1 and TRBJ2-1; D gene unclear. V lost 4 bases and J 4 bases, leaving 9 bases between the germline ends. The CDR3 length is 13 residues. Germline-derived CDR1 and CDR2 are SGHRS and YFSETQ. In DNA form, the CDR3 reads TGCGCCAGCAGCACAGACGCATACAATGAGCAGTTCTTC. This sequence encodes CASSTDAYNEQFF.

V is TRBV29-1 and J is TRBJ1-1, with a weak D call TRBD1 (5 bases). Trimming removed 4 bases from V and 1 base from J, with 7 bases in between. Per the germline V gene, CDR1 is SQVTM and CDR2 is ANQGSEA. The CDR3 is made up of 12 amino acids. The CDR3 loop is CSVGQKNTEAFF. The CDR3 region has the DNA TGCAGCGTTGGACAGAAGAACACTGAAGCTTTCTTT.

The chain recombines TRBV6-5 with TRBJ1-2, with TRBD1 matching 7 bases. Germline trimming cut 6 bases from V and 8 bases from J; bases unmatched to any gene: 12. CDR3 length equals 14 residues. Germline V CDR1 and CDR2: MNHEY, SVGAGI. The CDR3: CASRPGQYRWGYTF. CDR3 bases: TGTGCCAGCAGGCCGGGACAGTATCGTTGGGGCTACACCTTC.

V usage is TRBV4-1 and J usage is TRBJ2-1, with TRBD2 matching over 13 bases. Germline V gene sequence: CDR1 MGHRA, CDR2 YSYEKL. The CDR3 extends over 19 amino acids. The trim removed 2 bases at V and 3 bases at J, leaving 10 bases unmatched. The CDR3 DNA reads as TGCGCCAGCAGCCAACCAACTAGCGGGAGGGCCCGTCACTACAATGAGCAGTTCTTC. This sequence encodes CASSQPTSGRARHYNEQFF.

The rearrangement links TRBV6-1 to TRBJ2-3, with TRBD1 identical over 8 bases. The trim removed 4 bases at V and 2 bases at J, leaving 5 bases unmatched. From germline, CDR1 is MNHNS and CDR2 SASEGT. This CDR3 contains 15 residues. This CDR3 is CASSVRTGITDTQYF. The CDR3 nucleotides are TGTGCCAGCAGTGTGAGGACAGGGATCACAGATACGCAGTATTTT.

This clone was counted a few times. Other DNA sequences in this specimen translate into the identical CDR3. This chain connects TRBV30 to TRBJ2-1; 10 bases match TRBD2. V lost 1 base to trimming and J lost 3 bases; unmatched junction nucleotides: 0. Per germline, CDR1 GTSNPN and CDR2 SVGIG (reference sequence). CDR3 length: 14 residues. The CDR3, as DNA: TGTGCCTGGAGTGGACTAGCGGGCTACAATGAGCAGTTCTTC. Protein product: CAWSGLAGYNEQFF.

The chain combines TRBV7-9 with TRBJ2-6; D gene uncertain. The V end lost 1 base, the J end lost 0 bases, and 7 bases lay between the germline ends. The CDR3 covers 16 residues. The germline CDR1 and CDR2 sequences are SEHNR and FQNEAQ (reference sequence). This CDR3 reads CASSLGRNSGANVLTF. The CDR3 DNA reads as TGTGCCAGCAGCTTAGGCAGAAACTCTGGGGCCAACGTCCTGACTTTC.

V usage is TRBV28 and J usage is TRBJ1-2; TRBD1 agrees at 7 bases. This CDR3 has 14 amino acids. CDR1 and CDR2 from the germline V gene are MDHEN and SYDVKM. Germline trimming cut 6 bases from V and 0 bases from J; bases unmatched to any gene: 4. The CDR3 bases are TGTGCCAGCAGACGAGGGACAGCTAACTATGGCTACACCTTC. Protein: CASRRGTANYGYTF.

V gene TRBV5-4 combines with J gene TRBJ2-1; tentatively, D is TRBD1 (5 bases). This CDR3 contains 13 residues. The V gene lost 0 bases and the J gene lost 6 bases, with 7 bases spanning the gap. The germline V gene encodes CDR1 SGHNT and CDR2 YYREEE (reference sequence). In nucleotides, the CDR3 is TGTGCCAGCAGCTTGGAGGGGTCCAATGAGCAGTTCTTC. Translating it yields CASSLEGSNEQFF.

In its sample, this clone was seen a few times. The rearrangement uses TRBV5-5 and TRBJ2-5; 8 positions agree with TRBD2. CDR1 and CDR2 (germline): SGHKS, YYEKEE (reference sequence). Trimming cost V 5 bases and J 2 bases; bases outside gene matches: 2. The CDR3 runs to 13 residues. As DNA, the CDR3 is TGTGCCAGCAGTCGGGGGGGACAAGAGACCCAGTACTTC. Translating gives CASSRGGQETQYF.